The 30 T cell receptor beta chains below were found in one sample sequenced in a study of cytomegalovirus exposure and HLA in healthy donors. Libraries were prepared by immunoSEQ multiplex PCR; TCRdb keeps only in-frame clonotypes and omits some of them. There are 140,000 or so clones in the sample; roughly 92% occur only once, and around 0.7% lies in the top ten. Sequenced: PBMCs. These receptor sequences come from a man younger than 35 in good health and CMV-seronegative.

The rearrangement joins TRBV10-3 to TRBJ1-1, with D perhaps matching TRBD1 (5 bases). CDR3 length: 14 residues. Germline loops: CDR1 ENHRY, CDR2 SYGVKD. The V end was cut by 0 bases, the J end by 1 base, with 6 bases between. The CDR3 DNA reads as TGTGCCATCAGTGAGTCAGGGGAGAACACTGAAGCTTTCTTT. Protein sequence: CAISESGENTEAFF.

This clone was seen just once. V gene TRBV27 combines with J gene TRBJ2-3; 9 bases map to TRBD2. The ends lost 2 bases at V and 5 bases at J; junction bases unmatched: 8. CDR1 is MNHEY and CDR2 is SMNVEV in the germline V gene (reference sequence). This CDR3 region has 16 residues. The CDR3 coding sequence is TGTGCCAGCAGTTTAAGTTTAGCGGGAGCGGGAGATACGCAGTATTTT. Protein sequence: CASSLSLAGAGDTQYF.

The chain couples TRBV19 to TRBJ1-1, with D uncertain. V was cut by 3 bases and J by 1 base, with 12 bases left in between. Per germline, CDR1 LNHDA and CDR2 SQIVND (reference sequence). The CDR3 runs to 15 residues. As DNA, the CDR3 is TGTGCCAGTAGTATCCCCGGCGCAGGGAACACTGAAGCTTTCTTT. As protein: CASSIPGAGNTEAFF.

V usage is TRBV27 and J usage is TRBJ2-3, with 7 nucleotides matching TRBD1. This CDR3 is built from 16 residues. V shed 4 bases and J 1 base; nucleotides not matched to a gene: 8. Germline values: CDR1 MNHEY, CDR2 SMNVEV (reference sequence). The CDR3 is CASSSRRTGGTDTQYF. As DNA, the CDR3 is TGTGCCAGCAGTTCCAGACGCACAGGGGGCACAGATACGCAGTATTTT.

This chain joins TRBV11-2 and TRBJ2-5; D possibly corresponds to TRBD1 (6 bases). Trimming left V 4 bases short and J 1 base short, with 16 bases between. The CDR3 spans 16 residues. CDR1 and CDR2 from the germline V gene are SGHAT and FQNNGV. The CDR3 loop reads CASSSSLTGRQETQYF. The CDR3 coding sequence is TGTGCCAGCAGCTCGAGCTTGACAGGACGCCAAGAGACCCAGTACTTC. Using reference TRBV11-2 and TRBJ2-5 for the parts outside the CDR3, the full variable domain is EAGVAQSPRYKIIEKRQSVAFWCNPISGHATLYWYQQILGQGPKLLIQFQNNGVVDDSQLPKDRFSAERLKGVDSTLKIQPAKLEDSAVYLCASSSSLTGRQETQYFGPGTRLLVL.

The CDR3 nucleotides read TGTGCCAGCAGTGGCCTCGGGATTAGCAATCAGCCCCAGCATTTT. It is translated as CASSGLGISNQPQHF. V is TRBV6-1 and J is TRBJ1-5, with D uncertain. Between the trimmed V and J ends, which lost 4 bases and 0 bases, there was a span of 10 bases. Germline lookup yields CDR1 MNHNS and CDR2 SASEGT. The CDR3 sequence is 15 residues long.

The chain links TRBV19 to TRBJ2-1; the match to TRBD1 covers 8 bases. CDR3 length: 15 amino acids. V dropped 7 bases and J dropped 4; count of bases not matched to a gene: 9. Germline CDR1 reads LNHDA; CDR2 reads SQIVND (reference sequence). The CDR3 coding sequence is TGTGCCAGTACCATCCAGGGGGCCCTTTACAATGAGCAGTTCTTC. Translation: CASTIQGALYNEQFF. The full variable domain, with the rest looked up from reference TRBV19 and TRBJ2-1, is DGGITQSPKYLFRKEGQNVTLSCEQNLNHDAMYWYRQDPGQGLRLIYYSQIVNDFQKGDIAEGYSVSREKKESFPLTVTSAQKNPTAFYLCASTIQGALYNEQFFGPGTRLTVL.

This clone was counted a single time. The V gene is TRBV7-9, the J gene TRBJ1-4, with D possibly being TRBD1 (6 bases). Trimming cost V 5 bases and J 10 bases, with 14 bases left between them. This CDR3 contains 13 residues. Germline V gives CDR1 SEHNR, CDR2 FQNEAQ (reference sequence). Here the CDR3 DNA reads TGTGCCAGCAGCCAACACAGGGTTGGAAAACTGTTTTTT. It specifies CASSQHRVGKLFF.

The chain couples TRBV15 to TRBJ1-3; the D gene is possibly TRBD1 (5 bases). This CDR3 spans 15 amino acids. Trimming left V 5 bases short and J 0 bases short, with 11 bases between. Germline V gene lookup returns CDR1 LNHNV and CDR2 YYDKDF (reference sequence). DNA of the CDR3: TGTGCCACCAGCCCCGACAGAAGCTCTGGAAACACCATATATTTT. Its translation: CATSPDRSSGNTIYF.

The chain combines TRBV9 with TRBJ1-4, with D possibly matching TRBD1 (5 bases). The CDR3 is made up of 17 amino acids. Germline V gene lookup returns CDR1 SGDLS and CDR2 YYNGEE. With 0 bases removed from V and 4 bases from J, the gap between germline ends came to 16 bases. The DNA of the CDR3 is TGTGCCAGCAGCGTAGAAGAGTGGGAGGGGATTAATGAAAAACTGTTTTTT. It is translated as CASSVEEWEGINEKLFF.

The chain joins TRBV2 to TRBJ2-6; no firm D call. Germline values: CDR1 SNHLY, CDR2 FYNNEI. The V end lost 2 bases, the J end lost 1 base, and 9 bases lay between the germline ends. This CDR3 has 16 amino acids. The CDR3 sequence is CASSEFGSSGANVLTF. The CDR3 nucleotides read TGTGCCAGCAGTGAATTCGGGTCTTCTGGGGCCAACGTCCTGACTTTC.

The chain recombines TRBV6-5 with TRBJ2-4, with TRBD1 matching over 12 bases. The J segment lost 13 bases and the V segment lost 5 bases, leaving 6 bases of the junction unmatched. In germline, CDR1 is MNHEY, CDR2 SVGAGI. The CDR3 extends over 13 amino acids. The CDR3 protein is CASSIPGTGGQYF. The CDR3 DNA is TGTGCCAGCAGTATCCCCGGGACAGGGGGCCAGTACTTC.

This clone showed up just once. The gene calls are TRBV13 and TRBJ1-3; D uncertain. Germline V gene data show CDR1 as PRHDT and CDR2 as FYEKMQ (reference sequence). CDR3 size: 16 residues. Trimming left V 0 bases short and J 0 bases short, with 9 bases between. CDR3 in DNA: TGTGCCAGCAGCTTAGGGGGCAGGAACTCTGGAAACACCATATATTTT. It encodes CASSLGGRNSGNTIYF. The whole variable domain, filled in from reference TRBV13 and TRBJ1-3, reads AAGVIQSPRHLIKEKRETATLKCYPIPRHDTVYWYQQGPGQDPQFLISFYEKMQSDKGSIPDRFSAQQFSDYHSELNMSSLELGDSALYFCASSLGGRNSGNTIYFGEGSWLTVV.

The rearrangement joins TRBV5-4 to TRBJ2-3; D unresolved. Trimming took off 4 bases at V and 2 bases at J, with 17 bases between the two ends. This CDR3 comprises 16 residues. Germline assignment: CDR1 SGHNT and CDR2 YYREEE (reference sequence). The CDR3 DNA is TGTGCCAGCAGCCCGCGTAGCCGAACCCCCACAGATACGCAGTATTTT. It encodes CASSPRSRTPTDTQYF.

The chain employs TRBV13 and TRBJ2-7, with 11 bases matching TRBD1. The CDR3 runs to 15 residues. Unmatched junction bases numbered 6, after V lost 5 bases and J lost 3 bases. CDR1 PRHDT and CDR2 FYEKMQ come from the germline V gene (reference sequence). The CDR3: CASSPPGQGGYEQYF. The CDR3, as DNA: TGTGCCAGCAGCCCTCCGGGACAGGGGGGCTACGAGCAGTACTTC.

The rearrangement links TRBV5-6 to TRBJ2-5; 7 bases line up with TRBD1. The V gene's germline CDR1 is SGHDT and CDR2 YYEEEE. V was clipped by 4 bases and J by 5 bases; unmatched bases: 5. The CDR3 has 13 residues. Written as DNA, the CDR3 is TGTGCCAGCAGCCAGACAGGGTACGAGACCCAGTACTTC. As protein: CASSQTGYETQYF.

The gene calls are TRBV27 and TRBJ1-2; 8 positions match TRBD1. J was trimmed by 6 bases and V by 2 bases; bases with no gene match: 8. Looked up from germline, CDR1 is MNHEY and CDR2 is SMNVEV (reference sequence). The CDR3 covers 15 residues. The CDR3 DNA sequence: TGTGCCAGCAGTTTAGGAGGGCAGGGGGCGAATGGCTACACCTTC. This translates into CASSLGGQGANGYTF.

The J gene is TRBJ1-4, the V gene TRBV2; TRBD1 aligns across 8 bases. CDR3 length: 18 residues. Trimming at V came to 1 base and at J to 0 bases, leaving 7 bases not matched to a gene. CDR1 SNHLY and CDR2 FYNNEI come from the germline V gene. The CDR3 reads CASSEGQGYGTTNEKLFF. DNA of the CDR3: TGTGCCAGCAGTGAAGGACAGGGGTACGGGACAACTAATGAAAAACTGTTTTTT.

This rearrangement joins TRBV10-3 to TRBJ1-1; D uncertain. With 6 bases removed from V and 3 bases from J, the gap between germline ends came to 8 bases. The V gene's germline CDR1 is ENHRY and CDR2 SYGVKD. CDR3 size: 12 residues. The CDR3 nucleotides are TGTGCCATCAGCCCACAAGACACTGAAGCTTTCTTT. Its translation: CAISPQDTEAFF.

The gene calls are TRBV2 and TRBJ2-3; maybe TRBD2 (6 bases). The CDR3 is 14 residues long. V lost 4 bases and J lost 3, with 11 bases in between. Germline V gene data show CDR1 as SNHLY and CDR2 as FYNNEI. The CDR3 bases are TGTGCCAGCAGTGTGGAGGGGCGAACAGATACGCAGTATTTT. As protein: CASSVEGRTDTQYF.

The gene calls are TRBV19 and TRBJ2-1, with a weak D call TRBD2 (6 bases). Trimming took 1 base from V and 2 from J, leaving 9 bases between them. The germline gives CDR1 LNHDA, CDR2 SQIVND (reference sequence). The CDR3 has 15 amino acids. CDR3 residues: CASSIGGRTYNEQFF. Here the CDR3 DNA reads TGTGCCAGTAGTATAGGGGGGAGGACCTACAATGAGCAGTTCTTC.

The gene calls are TRBV11-2 and TRBJ2-7, with 9 bases that match TRBD2. The V and J ends lost 10 bases and 9 bases, in that order; junction bases with no gene match: 13. The CDR3 contains 13 residues. Germline V lookup: CDR1 SGHAT, CDR2 FQNNGV. CDR3 amino acids: CATIQRGEIAQYF. The CDR3 coding sequence is TGTGCCACTATTCAGCGGGGGGAAATAGCGCAGTACTTC.

This chain connects TRBV7-8 to TRBJ1-1, with 12 bases that match TRBD1. The V gene's germline CDR1 is SGHVS and CDR2 FQNEAQ. Trimming took 2 bases from V and 1 from J; bases not matched to a gene: 8. This CDR3 is 18 amino acids long. The CDR3 DNA is TGTGCCAGCAGCTTACAGCCGGGACAGGGGGCGGCGAACACTGAAGCTTTCTTT. Residues: CASSLQPGQGAANTEAFF.

The chain carries TRBV21-1 and TRBJ2-7; the D call of TRBD2 is as the table states it, not checked on the DNA. TRBV21-1 constitutes a pseudogene. The length of the CDR3 is 13 residues. The CDR3 is CASSKVMVGEQYV. The CDR3 bases are TGTGCCAGCAGCAAAGTTATGGTTGGGGAGCAGTACGTC.

V gene TRBV6-6 combines with J gene TRBJ2-1; a possible D gene is TRBD2 (7 bases). V gave up 7 bases and J gave up 8 bases, with 15 bases separating them. The CDR3 length is 13 residues. From germline, CDR1 is MNHNY and CDR2 SVGAGI (reference sequence). The CDR3 DNA follows: TGTGCCAGCACCCCGGGCGGGGGCGATGAGCAGTTCTTC. Translated: CASTPGGGDEQFF.

The gene calls are TRBV19 and TRBJ2-1; 14 nucleotides match TRBD2. The CDR3 runs to 19 residues. V lost 8 bases and J lost 7; bases outside the gene matches: 19. The germline V gene encodes CDR1 LNHDA and CDR2 SQIVND (reference sequence). The CDR3 region is CASSGLAGDVWHPLNEQFF. DNA of the CDR3: TGTGCCAGTTCGGGACTAGCGGGAGATGTCTGGCACCCATTAAATGAGCAGTTCTTC. Full variable domain (missing parts from reference TRBV19 and TRBJ2-1): DGGITQSPKYLFRKEGQNVTLSCEQNLNHDAMYWYRQDPGQGLRLIYYSQIVNDFQKGDIAEGYSVSREKKESFPLTVTSAQKNPTAFYLCASSGLAGDVWHPLNEQFFGPGTRLTVL.

The gene calls are TRBV2 and TRBJ1-5; 8 bases agree with TRBD1. The germline V gene encodes CDR1 SNHLY and CDR2 FYNNEI. The CDR3 is made up of 14 amino acids. J was trimmed by 2 bases and V by 8 bases; bases with no gene match: 5. CDR3 nucleotides: TGTGCCAGCCAGGGGGCGAGGGGCAATCAGCCCCAGCATTTT. Amino acid sequence: CASQGARGNQPQHF. Full variable domain (missing parts from reference TRBV2 and TRBJ1-5): EPEVTQTPSHQVTQMGQEVILRCVPISNHLYFYWYRQILGQKVEFLVSFYNNEISEKSEIFDDQFSVERPDGSNFTLKIRSTKLEDSAMYFCASQGARGNQPQHFGDGTRLSIL.

This clone was picked up one time. This sequence joins TRBV9 and TRBJ1-1; no firm D call. V dropped 0 bases and J dropped 9 bases, with 12 bases sitting between them. The CDR3 runs 13 residues. Germline loops: CDR1 SGDLS, CDR2 YYNGEE. CDR3 amino acids: CASSVVETQKAFF. The CDR3 DNA follows: TGTGCCAGCAGCGTAGTCGAGACACAAAAAGCTTTCTTT.

The chain links TRBV27 to TRBJ1-4, with TRBD1 matching over 10 bases. The CDR3 covers 16 residues. V was clipped by 6 bases and J by 7 bases; unmatched bases: 11. The germline V gene encodes CDR1 MNHEY and CDR2 SMNVEV (reference sequence). For the CDR3, the DNA is TGTGCCAGCAGCGCCTCTCGACAGGGGGCGGTTGAAAAACTGTTTTTT. Protein product: CASSASRQGAVEKLFF.

V gene TRBV19 combines with J gene TRBJ1-4; 11 nucleotides agree with TRBD1. The CDR3 runs to 16 residues. Germline V gene data show CDR1 as LNHDA and CDR2 as SQIVND (reference sequence). Trimming cost V 4 bases and J 5 bases; bases outside gene matches: 6. CDR3 sequence: CASSKAGTGGNEKLFF. The CDR3 nucleotides read TGTGCCAGTAGTAAAGCCGGGACAGGGGGAAATGAAAAACTGTTTTTT.